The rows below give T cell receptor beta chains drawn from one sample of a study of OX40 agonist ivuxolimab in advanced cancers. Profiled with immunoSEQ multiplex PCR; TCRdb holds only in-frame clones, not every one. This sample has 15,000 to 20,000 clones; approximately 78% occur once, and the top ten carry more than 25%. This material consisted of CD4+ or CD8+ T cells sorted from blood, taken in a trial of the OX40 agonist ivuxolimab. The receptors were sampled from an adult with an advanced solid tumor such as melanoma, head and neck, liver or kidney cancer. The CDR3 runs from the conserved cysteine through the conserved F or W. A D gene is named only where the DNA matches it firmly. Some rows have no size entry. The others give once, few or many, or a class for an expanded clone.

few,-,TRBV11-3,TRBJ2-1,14,CASSFQGEGNEQFF,TGTGCCAGCAGCTTCCAGGGGGAGGGAAACGAGCAGTTCTTC
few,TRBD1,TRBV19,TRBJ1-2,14,CASSTWTGLNGYTF,TGTGCCAGTAGTACCTGGACAGGGCTTAATGGCTACACCTTC
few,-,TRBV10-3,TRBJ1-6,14,CAIRRGDGGSPLHF,TGTGCCATCAGAAGGGGGGACGGTGGATCACCCCTCCACTTT
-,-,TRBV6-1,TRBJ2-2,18,CASSGDENWGAGTGELFF,TGTGCCAGCAGTGGCGACGAAAATTGGGGCGCGGGCACCGGGGAGCTGTTTTTT
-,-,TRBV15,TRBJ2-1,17,CATSRPKWGLLDNEQFF,TGTGCCACCAGCAGGCCTAAGTGGGGGCTATTAGACAATGAGCAGTTCTTC
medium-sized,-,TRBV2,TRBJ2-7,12,CASRTATYEQYF,TGTGCCAGTAGGACAGCCACCTACGAGCAGTACTTC
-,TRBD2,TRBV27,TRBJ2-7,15,CASSLSSGSAYEQYF,TGTGCCAGCAGTTTATCGAGCGGGAGCGCCTACGAGCAGTACTTC
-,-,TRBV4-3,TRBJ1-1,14,CASSTLRENTEAFF,TGCGCCAGCAGCACCCTCAGAGAGAACACTGAAGCTTTCTTT
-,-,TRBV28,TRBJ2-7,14,CASSLSVGQYEQYF,TGTGCCAGCAGTTTATCAGTGGGCCAGTACGAGCAGTACTTC
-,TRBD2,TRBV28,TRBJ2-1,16,CAIRSALAGGYNEQFF,TGTGCCATCCGGTCCGCACTAGCGGGAGGGTACAATGAGCAGTTCTTC
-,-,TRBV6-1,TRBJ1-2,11,CASGLPYGYTF,TGTGCCAGCGGGCTCCCATATGGCTACACCTTC
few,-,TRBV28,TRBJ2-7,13,CASSLDESREQYF,TGTGCCAGCAGTTTGGACGAGTCTAGAGAGCAGTACTTC
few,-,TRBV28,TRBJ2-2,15,CASGGVGDDTGELFF,TGTGCCAGCGGGGGTGTGGGAGACGACACCGGGGAGCTGTTTTTT